The clone carrying this T cell receptor beta chain was found many times. CD8+CD57+ cell expansion, shown by flow cytometry, had occurred in the patients selected for sequencing. Genomic DNA, serving as template, underwent TCR beta VDJ and CDR3 profiling. MiXCR, run by TCRdb on the reads, gives a single entry per CDR3 protein. The sample shows about 200,000 distinct CDR3 sequences, over 40% of them seen only once. The data originate from a study of CD8+CD57+ T cells in acquired aplastic anemia. The CDR3 extends over 14 amino acids. Between the trimmed V and J ends, which lost 1 base and 1 base, there was a span of 8 bases. Germline-derived CDR1 and CDR2 are LNHDA and SQIVND (reference sequence).

This chain connects TRBV19 to TRBJ2-7, with D hard to call. The sequenced sample was sorted CD4+, CD8+, or CD8+CD57+ T cells (not recorded which) from PBMCs. The origin of this receptor is a human donor with aplastic anemia. The CDR3 reads CASSIGPQSYEQYF. The CDR3 DNA follows: TGTGCCAGTAGTATAGGACCACAGTCCTACGAGCAGTACTTC.